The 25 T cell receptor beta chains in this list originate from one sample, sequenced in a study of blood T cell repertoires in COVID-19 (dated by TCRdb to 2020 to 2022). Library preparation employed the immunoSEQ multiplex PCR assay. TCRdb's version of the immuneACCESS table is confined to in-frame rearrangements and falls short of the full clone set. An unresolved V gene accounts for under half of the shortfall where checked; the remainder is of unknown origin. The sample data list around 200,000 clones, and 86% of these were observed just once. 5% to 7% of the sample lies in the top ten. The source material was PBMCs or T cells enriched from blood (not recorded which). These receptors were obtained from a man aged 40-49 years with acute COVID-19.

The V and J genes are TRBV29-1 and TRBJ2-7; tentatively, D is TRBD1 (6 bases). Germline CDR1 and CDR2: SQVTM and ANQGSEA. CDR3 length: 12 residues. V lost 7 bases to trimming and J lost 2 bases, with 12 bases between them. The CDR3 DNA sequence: TGCAGCGCGGAGGACAGTCCCTACGAGCAGTACTTC. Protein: CSAEDSPYEQYF.

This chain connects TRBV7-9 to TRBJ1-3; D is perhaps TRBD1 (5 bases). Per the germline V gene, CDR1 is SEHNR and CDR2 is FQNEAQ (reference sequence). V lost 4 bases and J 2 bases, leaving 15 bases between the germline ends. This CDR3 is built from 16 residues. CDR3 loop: CASSSNTGTAGNTIYF. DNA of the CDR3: TGTGCCAGCAGCTCGAACACAGGTACGGCTGGAAACACCATATATTTT.

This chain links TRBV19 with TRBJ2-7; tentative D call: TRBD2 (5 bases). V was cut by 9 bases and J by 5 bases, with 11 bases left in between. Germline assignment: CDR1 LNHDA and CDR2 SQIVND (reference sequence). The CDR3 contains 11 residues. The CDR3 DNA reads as TGTGCCAGCCTGCGGGTCCACGAGCAGTACTTC. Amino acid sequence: CASLRVHEQYF.

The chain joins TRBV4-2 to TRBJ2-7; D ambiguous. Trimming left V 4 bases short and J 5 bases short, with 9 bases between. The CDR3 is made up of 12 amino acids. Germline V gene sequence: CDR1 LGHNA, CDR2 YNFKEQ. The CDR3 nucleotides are TGTGCCAGCAGCCTTCAGTCTCACGAGCAGTACTTC. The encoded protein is CASSLQSHEQYF.

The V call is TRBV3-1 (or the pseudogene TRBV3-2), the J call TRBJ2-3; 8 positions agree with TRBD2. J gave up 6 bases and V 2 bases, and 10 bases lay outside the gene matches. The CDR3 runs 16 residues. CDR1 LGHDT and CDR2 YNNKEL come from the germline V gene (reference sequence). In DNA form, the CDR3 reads TGTGCCAGCAGCCAATTGGCCGGGTCTAGCGGGGATACGCAGTATTTT. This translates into CASSQLAGSSGDTQYF.

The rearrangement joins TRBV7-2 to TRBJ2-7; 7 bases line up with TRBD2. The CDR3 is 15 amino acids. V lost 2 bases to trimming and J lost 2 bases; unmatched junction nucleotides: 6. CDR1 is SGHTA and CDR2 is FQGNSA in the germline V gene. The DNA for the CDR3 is TGTGCCAGCAGCTTATTAGCGGGTCCAACCTACGAGCAGTACTTC. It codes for CASSLLAGPTYEQYF.

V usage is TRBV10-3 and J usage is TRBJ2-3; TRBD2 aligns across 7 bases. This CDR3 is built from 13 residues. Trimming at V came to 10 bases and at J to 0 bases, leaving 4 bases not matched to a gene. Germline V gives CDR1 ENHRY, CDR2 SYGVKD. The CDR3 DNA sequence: TGTGCCACCGGGGAGGGTAGCACAGATACGCAGTATTTT. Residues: CATGEGSTDTQYF.

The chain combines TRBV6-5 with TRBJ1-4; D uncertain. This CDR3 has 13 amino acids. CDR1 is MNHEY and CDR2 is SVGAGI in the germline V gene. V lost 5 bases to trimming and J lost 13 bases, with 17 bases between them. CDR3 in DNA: TGTGCCAGCAGTCTCGGGCCTCGAGGGAGACTGTTTTTT. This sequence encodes CASSLGPRGRLFF.

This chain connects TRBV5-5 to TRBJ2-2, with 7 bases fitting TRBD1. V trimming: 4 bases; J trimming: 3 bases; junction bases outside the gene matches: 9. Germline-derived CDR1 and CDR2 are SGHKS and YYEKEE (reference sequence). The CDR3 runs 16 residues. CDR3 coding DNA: TGTGCCAGCAGCCTAGCAAGGGGGCGCGACACCGGGGAGCTGTTTTTT. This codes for CASSLARGRDTGELFF.

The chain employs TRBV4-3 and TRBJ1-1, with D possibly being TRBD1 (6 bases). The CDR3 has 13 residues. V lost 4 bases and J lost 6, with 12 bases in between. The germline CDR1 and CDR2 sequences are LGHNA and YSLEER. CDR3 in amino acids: CASSLDKGAEAFF. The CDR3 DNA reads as TGCGCCAGCAGCCTCGACAAGGGGGCTGAAGCTTTCTTT.

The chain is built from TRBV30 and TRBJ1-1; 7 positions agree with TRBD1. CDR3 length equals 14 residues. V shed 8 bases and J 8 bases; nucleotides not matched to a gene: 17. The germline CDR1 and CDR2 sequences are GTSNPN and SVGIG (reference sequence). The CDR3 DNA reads TGTGCCCCAAAGCGGCTTTGGAGGGGGCGCGAAGCTTTCTTT. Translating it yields CAPKRLWRGREAFF. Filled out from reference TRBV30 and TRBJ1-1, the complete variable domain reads SQTIHQWPATLVQPVGSPLSLECTVEGTSNPNLYWYRQAAGRGLQLLFYSVGIGQISSEVPQNLSASRPQDRQFILSSKKLLLSDSGFYLCAPKRLWRGREAFFGQGTRLTVV.

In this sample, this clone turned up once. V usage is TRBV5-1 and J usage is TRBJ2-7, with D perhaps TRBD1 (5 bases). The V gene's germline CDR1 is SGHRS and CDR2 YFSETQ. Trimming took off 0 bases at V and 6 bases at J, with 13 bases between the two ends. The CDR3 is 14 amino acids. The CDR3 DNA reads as TGCGCCAGCAGCTTGGAGGACAATACGCTCGAGCAGTACTTC. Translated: CASSLEDNTLEQYF.

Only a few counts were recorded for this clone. The CDR3 sequence: CASSRVGERNTEAFF. The CDR3 DNA follows: TGTGCCAGCAGCCGGGTCGGGGAAAGAAACACTGAAGCTTTCTTT. This rearrangement joins TRBV5-4 to TRBJ1-1, with D hard to call. The CDR3 contains 15 residues. Germline assignment: CDR1 SGHNT and CDR2 YYREEE (reference sequence). Between the trimmed V and J ends, which lost 4 bases and 2 bases, there was a span of 15 bases.

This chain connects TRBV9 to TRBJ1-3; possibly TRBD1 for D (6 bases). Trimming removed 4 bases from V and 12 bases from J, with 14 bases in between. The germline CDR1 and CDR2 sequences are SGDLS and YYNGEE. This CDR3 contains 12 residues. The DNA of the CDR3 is TGTGCCAGCAGCTCCCAGACAGGCGGCATATATTTT. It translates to CASSSQTGGIYF. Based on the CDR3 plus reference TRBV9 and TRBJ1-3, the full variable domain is DSGVTQTPKHLITATGQRVTLRCSPRSGDLSVYWYQQSLDQGLQFLIQYYNGEERAKGNILERFSAQQFPDLHSELNLSSLELGDSALYFCASSSQTGGIYFGEGSWLTVV.

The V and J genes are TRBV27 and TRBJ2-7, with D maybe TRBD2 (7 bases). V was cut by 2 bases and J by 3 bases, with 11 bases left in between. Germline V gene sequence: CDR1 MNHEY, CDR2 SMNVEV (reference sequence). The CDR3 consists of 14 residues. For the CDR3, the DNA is TGTGCCAGCAGTTTACACAGGGACTACTACGAGCAGTACTTC. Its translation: CASSLHRDYYEQYF.

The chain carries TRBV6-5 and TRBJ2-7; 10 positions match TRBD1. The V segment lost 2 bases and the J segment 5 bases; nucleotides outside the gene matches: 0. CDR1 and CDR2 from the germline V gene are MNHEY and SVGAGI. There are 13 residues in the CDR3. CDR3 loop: CASSYGTGDEQYF. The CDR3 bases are TGTGCCAGCAGTTACGGGACAGGGGACGAGCAGTACTTC.

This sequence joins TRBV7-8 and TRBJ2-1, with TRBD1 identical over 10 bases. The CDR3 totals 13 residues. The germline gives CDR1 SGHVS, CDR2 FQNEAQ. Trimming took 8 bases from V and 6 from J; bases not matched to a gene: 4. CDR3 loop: CASGRQGANEQFF. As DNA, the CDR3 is TGTGCCAGCGGACGACAGGGGGCCAATGAGCAGTTCTTC.

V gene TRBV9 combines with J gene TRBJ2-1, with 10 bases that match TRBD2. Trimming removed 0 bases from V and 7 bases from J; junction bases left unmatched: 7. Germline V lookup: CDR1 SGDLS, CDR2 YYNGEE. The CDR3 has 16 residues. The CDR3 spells CASSVVASGSKNEQFF. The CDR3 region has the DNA TGTGCCAGCAGCGTAGTTGCTAGCGGGAGTAAAAATGAGCAGTTCTTC.

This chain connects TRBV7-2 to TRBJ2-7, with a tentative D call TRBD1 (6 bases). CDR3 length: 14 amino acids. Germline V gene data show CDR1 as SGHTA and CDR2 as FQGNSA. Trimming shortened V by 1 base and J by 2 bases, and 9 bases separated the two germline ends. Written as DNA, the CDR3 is TGTGCCAGCAGCTTAGGCCCAGGGGCCTACGAGCAGTACTTC. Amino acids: CASSLGPGAYEQYF.

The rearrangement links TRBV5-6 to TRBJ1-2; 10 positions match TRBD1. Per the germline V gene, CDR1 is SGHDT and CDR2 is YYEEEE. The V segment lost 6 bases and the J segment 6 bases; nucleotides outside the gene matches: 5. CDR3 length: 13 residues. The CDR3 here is CASKYGTGDGYTF. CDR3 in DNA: TGTGCCAGCAAATACGGGACAGGGGATGGCTACACCTTC.

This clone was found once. CDR3: CASSTTGAETQYF. CDR3 sequence (DNA): TGTGCCAGTAGTACGACAGGTGCGGAGACCCAGTACTTC. The chain carries TRBV19 and TRBJ2-5, with D perhaps TRBD1 (6 bases). V lost 4 bases and J 5 bases, leaving 11 bases between the germline ends. This CDR3 has 13 amino acids. Germline CDR1 and CDR2: LNHDA and SQIVND (reference sequence).

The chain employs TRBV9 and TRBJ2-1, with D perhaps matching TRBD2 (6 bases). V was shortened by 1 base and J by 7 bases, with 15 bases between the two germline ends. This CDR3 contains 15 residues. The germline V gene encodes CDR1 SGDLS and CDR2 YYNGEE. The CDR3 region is CASSVRLADTNEQFF. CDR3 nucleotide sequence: TGTGCCAGCAGCGTAAGGTTAGCGGATACGAATGAGCAGTTCTTC. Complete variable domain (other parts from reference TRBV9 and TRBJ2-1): DSGVTQTPKHLITATGQRVTLRCSPRSGDLSVYWYQQSLDQGLQFLIQYYNGEERAKGNILERFSAQQFPDLHSELNLSSLELGDSALYFCASSVRLADTNEQFFGPGTRLTVL.

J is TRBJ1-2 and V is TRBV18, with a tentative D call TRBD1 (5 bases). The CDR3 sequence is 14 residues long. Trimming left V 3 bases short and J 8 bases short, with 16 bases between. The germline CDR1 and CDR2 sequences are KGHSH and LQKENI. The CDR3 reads CASSPDTRGFGYTF. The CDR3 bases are TGTGCCAGCTCACCGGACACCCGCGGTTTCGGCTACACCTTC.

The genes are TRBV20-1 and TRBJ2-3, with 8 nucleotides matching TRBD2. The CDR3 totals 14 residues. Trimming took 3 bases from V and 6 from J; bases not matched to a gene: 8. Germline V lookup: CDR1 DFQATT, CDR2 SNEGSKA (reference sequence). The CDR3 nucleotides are TGCAGTGCTAGTTTGACTAGCGTGGGGGATACGCAGTATTTT. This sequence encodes CSASLTSVGDTQYF.

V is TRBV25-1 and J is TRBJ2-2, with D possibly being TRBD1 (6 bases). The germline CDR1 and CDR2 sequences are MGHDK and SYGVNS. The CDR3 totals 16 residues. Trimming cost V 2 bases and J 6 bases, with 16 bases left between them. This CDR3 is CASSEATGSGAGELFF. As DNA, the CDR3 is TGTGCCAGCAGTGAAGCCACAGGGAGTGGGGCCGGGGAGCTGTTTTTT.